Each of the 5 T cell receptor beta chains below was sequenced from the same sample in a study of blood T cell repertoires in COVID-19. Profiled with immunoSEQ multiplex PCR; TCRdb holds only in-frame clones, not every one. The sample lists around 160,000 clones, about 80% occurring once. Sequenced material: PBMCs or T cells enriched from blood (not recorded which). All receptors derive from a woman aged 55-70 years who had recovered from COVID-19.

This chain joins TRBV7-9 and TRBJ1-4, with D possibly matching TRBD1 (5 bases). The CDR3 runs 15 residues. From germline, CDR1 is SEHNR and CDR2 FQNEAQ (reference sequence). V lost 4 bases to trimming and J lost 7 bases, with 16 bases between them. CDR3 sequence reads: CASSSTPGFGEKLFF. The CDR3 DNA sequence: TGTGCCAGCAGCTCAACGCCAGGGTTTGGTGAAAAACTGTTTTTT.

CDR3 nucleotides: TGTGCCAGCTCACCGTCTCACCAGGGGGCTGGAAACACCATATATTTT. Its protein is CASSPSHQGAGNTIYF. V and J are TRBV18 and TRBJ1-3; 7 nucleotides agree with TRBD1. CDR3 length: 16 amino acids. In germline, CDR1 is KGHSH, CDR2 LQKENI. Germline trimming cut 3 bases from V and 2 bases from J; bases unmatched to any gene: 7.

V and J are TRBV27 and TRBJ1-4, with unresolved D. The germline gives CDR1 MNHEY, CDR2 SMNVEV (reference sequence). The V end was cut by 6 bases, the J end by 5 bases, with 13 bases between. The CDR3 runs 14 residues. In DNA form, the CDR3 reads TGTGCCAGCAGCGTATGGGCCGGAAATGAAAAACTGTTTTTT. It encodes CASSVWAGNEKLFF. Using reference TRBV27 and TRBJ1-4 for the parts outside the CDR3, the full variable domain is EAQVTQNPRYLITVTGKKLTVTCSQNMNHEYMSWYRQDPGLGLRQIYYSMNVEVTDKGDVPEGYKVSRKEKRNFPLILESPSPNQTSLYFCASSVWAGNEKLFFGSGTQLSVL.

The sample holds a few counts of this clone. The identical CDR3 is also encoded by other nucleotide sequences in the sample. This CDR3 is CASSIRTSGTDTQYF. The CDR3 DNA follows: TGTGCCAGTAGTATCCGTACTAGCGGCACAGATACGCAGTATTTT. This chain uses TRBV19 with TRBJ2-3, with TRBD2 identical over 7 bases. The CDR3 is 15 residues long. With 3 bases clipped from V and 1 base from J, the junction kept 4 bases outside the gene matches. CDR1 and CDR2 (germline): LNHDA, SQIVND (reference sequence).

V usage is TRBV5-1 and J usage is TRBJ2-3; D is perhaps TRBD1 (6 bases). Germline V gives CDR1 SGHRS, CDR2 YFSETQ. The CDR3 is 13 amino acids. Between the trimmed V and J ends, which lost 4 bases and 5 bases, there was a span of 11 bases. The DNA for the CDR3 is TGCGCCAGCAGCGCGTTACAGGGAGATACGCAGTATTTT. It translates to CASSALQGDTQYF.